This T cell receptor beta chain stems from a study of T-cell memory formation after mild COVID-19. The study, taken as a whole, reports: CD8+ contracting clones occupied EMRA, while CD4+ ones occupied mainly CM and EM.

The V gene's germline CDR1 is SQVTM and CDR2 ANQGSEA. The CDR3 is 12 amino acids. The V gene lost 3 bases and the J gene lost 8 bases, with 13 bases spanning the gap. As concerns this clonotype: The antigen is not known.

TCRdb reprocessed the 5' RACE reads via MiXCR and lists one record per CDR3 protein. The top ten clones hold roughly a quarter of a sample with about 57,000 distinct CDR3 sequences, 10% to 15% of them seen once. This rearrangement joins TRBV29-1 to TRBJ1-2; no firm D call. Sequences were obtained from PBMCs or a T cell subset sorted from them (not recorded which). The sequence derives from a man aged 18 to 35 who had mild COVID-19 (a few samples of this study predate the infection). Cell type and time point are not known. For the CDR3, the DNA is TGCAGCGTTGAGTCGGCAGGCTGGGGCTACACCTTC. Its protein is CSVESAGWGYTF.